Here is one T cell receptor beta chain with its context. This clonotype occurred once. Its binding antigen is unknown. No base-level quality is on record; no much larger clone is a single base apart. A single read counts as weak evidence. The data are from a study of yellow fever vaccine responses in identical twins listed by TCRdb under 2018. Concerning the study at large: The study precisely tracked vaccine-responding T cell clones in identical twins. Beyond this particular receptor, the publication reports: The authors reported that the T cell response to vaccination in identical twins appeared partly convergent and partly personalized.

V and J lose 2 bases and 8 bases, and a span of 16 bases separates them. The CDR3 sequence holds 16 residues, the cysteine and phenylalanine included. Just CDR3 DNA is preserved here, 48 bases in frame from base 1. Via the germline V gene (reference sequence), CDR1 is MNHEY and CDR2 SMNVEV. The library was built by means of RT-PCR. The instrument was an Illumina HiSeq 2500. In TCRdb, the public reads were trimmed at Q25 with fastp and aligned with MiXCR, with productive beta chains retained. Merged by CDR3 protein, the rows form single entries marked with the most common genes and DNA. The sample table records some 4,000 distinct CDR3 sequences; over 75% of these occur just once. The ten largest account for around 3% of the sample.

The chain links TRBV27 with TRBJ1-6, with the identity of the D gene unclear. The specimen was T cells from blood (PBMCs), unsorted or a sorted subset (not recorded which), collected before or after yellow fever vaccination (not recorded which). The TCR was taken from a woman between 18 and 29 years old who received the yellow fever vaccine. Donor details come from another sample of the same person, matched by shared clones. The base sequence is TGTGCCAGCAGTTTAAACCCTCGTGTGAGTCATTCACCCCTCCACTTT. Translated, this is CASSLNPRVSHSPLHF.